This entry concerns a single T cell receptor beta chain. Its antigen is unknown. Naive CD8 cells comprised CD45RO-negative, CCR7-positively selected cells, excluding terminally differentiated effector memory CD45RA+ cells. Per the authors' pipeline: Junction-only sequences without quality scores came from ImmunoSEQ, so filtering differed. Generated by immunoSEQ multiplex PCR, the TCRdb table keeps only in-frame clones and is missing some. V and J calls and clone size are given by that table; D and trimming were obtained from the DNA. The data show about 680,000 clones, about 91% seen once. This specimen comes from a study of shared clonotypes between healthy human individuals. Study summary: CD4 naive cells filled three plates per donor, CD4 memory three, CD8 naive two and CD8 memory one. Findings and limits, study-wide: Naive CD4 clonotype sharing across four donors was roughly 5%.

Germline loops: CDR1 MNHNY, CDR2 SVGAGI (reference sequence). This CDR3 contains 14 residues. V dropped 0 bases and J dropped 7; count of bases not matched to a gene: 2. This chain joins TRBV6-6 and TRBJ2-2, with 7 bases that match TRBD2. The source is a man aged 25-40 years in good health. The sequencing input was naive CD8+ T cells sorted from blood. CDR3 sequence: CASSYSTGGGELFF. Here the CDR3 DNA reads TGTGCCAGCAGTTACTCGACGGGAGGCGGGGAGCTGTTTTTT.